The present entry profiles one TCR beta chain with its context. The germline V gene has CDR1 MNHEY and CDR2 SMNVEV (reference sequence). The CDR3 runs 14 residues. V was pared by 11 bases and J by 3 bases, with 18 bases between. Profiled with immunoSEQ multiplex PCR; TCRdb holds only in-frame clones, not every one. The sample consists of hundreds of thousands of clones, 70% to 80% of them appearing once. This entry is derived from a study of shared clonotypes between healthy human individuals. The sample comprised PBMCs. The chain carries TRBV27 and TRBJ2-3; a weak D match, TRBD2 (6 bases). The sequence derives from a middle-aged woman in good health. Some clones in this sample may be carry-over from other donors' samples. The CDR3 region has the DNA TGTGCCGTGAGGGGAGGCCGGGGTACAGATACGCAGTATTTT. Translating gives CAVRGGRGTDTQYF.